These 26 T cell receptor beta chains share one sample of origin, sequenced in a study of blood T cell repertoires in COVID-19. Generated by immunoSEQ multiplex PCR, the TCRdb table keeps only in-frame clones and is missing some. The table lists about 280,000 clones, approximately 86% of them singletons. The specimen sequenced was peripheral blood. These receptor sequences come from a woman in her 30s who had recovered from COVID-19.

Notes on this clone: A much larger clone differs by one base, so this may be a read error. The chain uses TRBV12-3 or TRBV12-4 and TRBJ2-3, with D perhaps matching TRBD2 (6 bases). This CDR3 is 13 amino acids long. Trimming took 6 bases from V and 0 from J, leaving 7 bases between them. In nucleotides, the CDR3 is TGTGCCAGCAGGGGGACTAGCACAGATACGCAGTATTTT. Translated, it gives CASRGTSTDTQYF.

The V call is TRBV5-1, the J call TRBJ2-7; D is perhaps TRBD1 (6 bases). The CDR3 extends over 14 amino acids. Trimming cost V 4 bases and J 6 bases, with 17 bases left between them. CDR1 and CDR2 from the germline V gene are SGHRS and YFSETQ. CDR3 amino acids: CASSPGQIPGEQYF. The CDR3, as DNA: TGCGCCAGCAGCCCTGGACAGATCCCTGGCGAGCAGTACTTC.

The chain carries TRBV7-2 and TRBJ2-3, with D uncertain. Per germline, CDR1 SGHTA and CDR2 FQGNSA. This CDR3 has 13 residues. The V and J ends lost 2 bases and 6 bases respectively, with 9 bases between them. The CDR3 reads CASSLPWLDTQYF. CDR3 sequence (DNA): TGTGCCAGCAGCTTACCCTGGCTCGATACGCAGTATTTT.

The chain joins TRBV28 to TRBJ2-7, with a weak D call TRBD2 (5 bases). Trimming shortened V by 3 bases and J by 5 bases, and 11 bases separated the two germline ends. This CDR3 has 13 amino acids. Germline V gene lookup returns CDR1 MDHEN and CDR2 SYDVKM. In DNA form, the CDR3 reads TGTGCCAGCAGTTTCGTACCCGGGGACGAGCAGTACTTC. It yields the protein CASSFVPGDEQYF. The full variable domain, with the rest looked up from reference TRBV28 and TRBJ2-7, is DVKVTQSSRYLVKRTGEKVFLECVQDMDHENMFWYRQDPGLGLRLIYFSYDVKMKEKGDIPEGYSVSREKKERFSLILESASTNQTSMYLCASSFVPGDEQYFGPGTRLTVT.

The chain is built from TRBV25-1 and TRBJ1-4; D not resolved. Germline-derived CDR1 and CDR2 are MGHDK and SYGVNS. Trimming pared 3 bases from V and 7 bases from J, leaving 12 bases between. This CDR3 is built from 14 residues. CDR3 sequence reads: CASSDPSAGEKLFF. For the CDR3, the DNA is TGTGCCAGCAGTGATCCCTCTGCGGGTGAAAAACTGTTTTTT.

Here the CDR3 DNA reads TGTGCCAGCAGTAGCACAGACCAAGAGACCCAGTACTTC. This encodes CASSSTDQETQYF. The genes are TRBV6-4 and TRBJ2-5, with D hard to call. The CDR3 covers 13 residues. Germline V gene lookup returns CDR1 MRHNA and CDR2 SNTAGT. Trimming removed 5 bases at V and 0 bases at J, with 7 bases between.

This clone occurred once. The chain recombines TRBV11-2 with TRBJ2-5, with a possible D match to TRBD1 (5 bases). There are 13 residues in the CDR3. The germline gives CDR1 SGHAT, CDR2 FQNNGV. Trimming cost V 5 bases and J 3 bases, with 10 bases left between them. CDR3 DNA sequence: TGTGCCAGCAGCCGACAGAGCGAAGAGACCCAGTACTTC. Protein product: CASSRQSEETQYF.

This CDR3 is CASSSGDGSNEQFF. The CDR3 DNA sequence: TGCGCCAGCAGCTCAGGGGATGGGTCCAATGAGCAGTTCTTC. The chain uses TRBV5-1 and TRBJ2-1, with a possible D match to TRBD1 (6 bases). This CDR3 contains 14 residues. V was pared by 3 bases and J by 6 bases, with 13 bases between. Per the germline V gene, CDR1 is SGHRS and CDR2 is YFSETQ. Together with reference TRBV5-1 and TRBJ2-1, the CDR3 gives the full variable domain: KAGVTQTPRYLIKTRGQQVTLSCSPISGHRSVSWYQQTPGQGLQFLFEYFSETQRNKGNFPGRFSGRQFSNSRSEMNVSTLELGDSALYLCASSSGDGSNEQFFGPGTRLTVL.

This chain connects TRBV4-3 to TRBJ2-7; a possible D gene is TRBD2 (7 bases). CDR3 length: 15 residues. With 4 bases removed from V and 5 bases from J, the gap between germline ends came to 18 bases. Germline V gives CDR1 LGHNA, CDR2 YSLEER. The CDR3 DNA sequence: TGCGCCAGCAGCCCTGGGAAAGGGGGGGCGGACGAGCAGTACTTC. Protein product: CASSPGKGGADEQYF.

V usage is TRBV19 and J usage is TRBJ1-2; D remains ambiguous. This CDR3 has 14 amino acids. V was trimmed by 5 bases and J by 5 bases, leaving 15 bases between them. The V gene's germline CDR1 is LNHDA and CDR2 SQIVND (reference sequence). CDR3 bases: TGTGCCAGTAGTCAGGCAGCTCAACGATATGGCTACACCTTC. Protein product: CASSQAAQRYGYTF.

This sequence joins TRBV7-9 and TRBJ1-1; the D is unclear. Trimming took off 2 bases at V and 6 bases at J, with 10 bases between the two ends. The CDR3 runs 13 residues. Germline loops: CDR1 SEHNR, CDR2 FQNEAQ (reference sequence). CDR3 protein: CASSLIQFAEAFF. For the CDR3, the DNA is TGTGCCAGCAGCTTAATCCAGTTCGCTGAAGCTTTCTTT.

The chain combines TRBV4-1 with TRBJ2-5, with 9 bases that match TRBD2. V trimming: 4 bases; J trimming: 5 bases; junction bases outside the gene matches: 5. Per germline, CDR1 MGHRA and CDR2 YSYEKL. This CDR3 has 14 amino acids. CDR3 coding DNA: TGCGCCAGCAGCCTAGCGGGAGTCGGTGAGACCCAGTACTTC. Translating it yields CASSLAGVGETQYF.

This chain links TRBV5-8 with TRBJ1-2, with TRBD1 identical over 8 bases. Germline-derived CDR1 and CDR2 are SGHTS and YDEGEE. V lost 5 bases, J lost 4 bases, and 7 bases stayed unmatched. The CDR3 has 14 residues. The CDR3 DNA follows: TGTGCCAGCAGTAACAGGGGGGCGGCCTATGGCTACACCTTC. Translating it yields CASSNRGAAYGYTF.

This sequence joins TRBV28 and TRBJ1-3; 7 bases line up with TRBD1. V trimming: 5 bases; J trimming: 0 bases; junction bases outside the gene matches: 4. The CDR3 totals 15 residues. From germline, CDR1 is MDHEN and CDR2 SYDVKM. The CDR3 protein is CASSITGVSGNTIYF. DNA of the CDR3: TGTGCCAGCAGTATAACAGGGGTCTCTGGAAACACCATATATTTT. Combining the CDR3 with reference TRBV28 and TRBJ1-3 gives the whole variable domain DVKVTQSSRYLVKRTGEKVFLECVQDMDHENMFWYRQDPGLGLRLIYFSYDVKMKEKGDIPEGYSVSREKKERFSLILESASTNQTSMYLCASSITGVSGNTIYFGEGSWLTVV.

The V gene is TRBV27, the J gene TRBJ1-5; possibly TRBD1 for D (6 bases). Trimming cost V 6 bases and J 4 bases, with 16 bases left between them. The CDR3 covers 15 residues. CDR1 MNHEY and CDR2 SMNVEV come from the germline V gene (reference sequence). The CDR3 is CASRPRGGQNQPQHF. CDR3 nucleotide sequence: TGTGCCAGCAGACCCCGGGGGGGCCAAAATCAGCCCCAGCATTTT.

The rearrangement links TRBV19 to TRBJ2-7; 7 bases align to TRBD2. CDR1 is LNHDA and CDR2 is SQIVND in the germline V gene (reference sequence). The V gene end was trimmed by 4 bases and the J gene end by 4 bases; junction bases not matched to a gene: 1. This CDR3 has 12 amino acids. Written as DNA, the CDR3 is TGTGCCAGTAGTACCGGGGGGTACGAGCAGTACTTC. It encodes CASSTGGYEQYF.

This chain links TRBV12-5 with TRBJ2-5; possible D gene TRBD1, 5 bases. V shed 2 bases and J shed 5 bases, with 9 bases lying between them. This CDR3 spans 13 amino acids. CDR1 is LGHNT, CDR2 FRNRAP, per germline. The CDR3 nucleotides read TGTGCTAGTGGTTTGCAGGGCGCGGAGACCCAGTACTTC. It is translated as CASGLQGAETQYF.

V usage is TRBV4-1 and J usage is TRBJ2-1; 7 nucleotides agree with TRBD2. With V trimmed by 0 bases and J by 5 bases, 7 bases remained unmatched. Germline V gives CDR1 MGHRA, CDR2 YSYEKL. CDR3 length equals 16 residues. As DNA, the CDR3 is TGCGCCAGCAGCCAAGAAGGGAGGGCCGGCAACAATGAGCAGTTCTTC. Translating gives CASSQEGRAGNNEQFF.

The CDR3 is CASSDRGVAFF. The CDR3 DNA reads as TGTGCCAGCAGTGACCGGGGGGTCGCTTTCTTT. This chain connects TRBV6-1 to TRBJ1-1; possible D gene TRBD1, 5 bases. Trimming took 3 bases from V and 11 from J, leaving 10 bases between them. The CDR3 extends over 11 amino acids. Germline loops: CDR1 MNHNS, CDR2 SASEGT.

V usage is TRBV5-5 and J usage is TRBJ2-5; D is perhaps TRBD1 (5 bases). This CDR3 contains 15 residues. Germline CDR1 and CDR2: SGHKS and YYEKEE (reference sequence). Trimming cost V 3 bases and J 5 bases, with 17 bases left between them. The CDR3 DNA sequence: TGTGCCAGCAGCTCGCAGGGTAGAGTAGGGGAGACCCAGTACTTC. Its translation: CASSSQGRVGETQYF.

V and J are TRBV6-5 and TRBJ1-2; 9 bases align to TRBD1. The CDR3 has 14 amino acids. The V gene's germline CDR1 is MNHEY and CDR2 SVGAGI. With V trimmed by 9 bases and J by 6 bases, 11 bases remained unmatched. The CDR3 region is CASIPWTGADGYTF. CDR3 in DNA: TGTGCCAGTATACCTTGGACAGGGGCAGATGGCTACACCTTC.

J is TRBJ2-7 and V is TRBV19, with D maybe TRBD2 (6 bases). This CDR3 has 12 amino acids. V was cut by 4 bases and J by 6 bases, with 10 bases left in between. Germline-derived CDR1 and CDR2 are LNHDA and SQIVND (reference sequence). The CDR3 coding sequence is TGTGCCAGTAGTAACCCGGGGGTCGAGCAGTACTTC. Amino acid sequence: CASSNPGVEQYF.

The chain employs TRBV27 and TRBJ1-1, with D possibly TRBD1 on 5 matching bases. CDR3 length equals 15 residues. CDR1 and CDR2 (germline): MNHEY, SMNVEV (reference sequence). Trimming left V 4 bases short and J 7 bases short, with 19 bases between. CDR3 in DNA: TGTGCCAGCAGTTCACTCCCCTCCAGGGTGGTTGAAGCTTTCTTT. This gives the protein CASSSLPSRVVEAFF.

On this clone itself: Germline and junction disagree at one end, which may indicate a read error. The gene calls are TRBV5-1 and TRBJ1-1; 10 bases are shared with TRBD1. Germline V gene data show CDR1 as SGHRS and CDR2 as YFSETQ. This CDR3 is 16 amino acids long. CDR3 DNA: TGCGCCAGCGGCTTGGTCGGGACAGGGGCCAACACTGAAGCTTTCTTT. Translated, it gives CASGLVGTGANTEAFF. Based on the CDR3 plus reference TRBV5-1 and TRBJ1-1, the full variable domain is KAGVTQTPRYLIKTRGQQVTLSCSPISGHRSVSWYQQTPGQGLQFLFEYFSETQRNKGNFPGRFSGRQFSNSRSEMNVSTLELGDSALYLCASGLVGTGANTEAFFGQGTRLTVV.

The V gene is TRBV27, the J gene TRBJ2-1; TRBD2 matches at 7 bases. The CDR3 totals 20 residues. Germline CDR1 is MNHEY and CDR2 is SMNVEV (reference sequence). The J segment lost 9 bases and the V segment lost 2 bases, leaving 25 bases of the junction unmatched. CDR3 sequence: CASSLIPVGGQLGKSSEQFF. CDR3 nucleotides: TGTGCCAGCAGTTTAATCCCTGTGGGAGGGCAGTTGGGAAAGAGTAGTGAGCAGTTCTTC.

The chain carries TRBV7-9 and TRBJ1-4; D possibly corresponds to TRBD1 (6 bases). The CDR3 runs 14 residues. The germline V and J ends were trimmed by 4 bases and 6 bases, with 12 bases remaining between them. Germline-derived CDR1 and CDR2 are SEHNR and FQNEAQ (reference sequence). The CDR3, as DNA: TGTGCCAGCAGCTCCGGGACATCTGATGAAAAACTGTTTTTT. Translation gives CASSSGTSDEKLFF. Drawing the rest from reference TRBV7-9 and TRBJ1-4, the complete variable domain is DTGVSQNPRHKITKRGQNVTFRCDPISEHNRLYWYRQTLGQGPEFLTYFQNEAQLEKSRLLSDRFSAERPKGSFSTLEIQRTEQGDSAMYLCASSSGTSDEKLFFGSGTQLSVL.